This is a list of T cell receptor beta chains from one sample in a study of response to subunit inactivated influenza vaccine. TCRdb re-called the RT-PCR reads through MiXCR, storing one row per CDR3 protein. Of 530,000 or so distinct CDR3 sequences detected, over 25% appear once; the ten largest clones hold approximately 2%. The material was CD4+ T cells sorted from PBMCs, obtained 4 to 6 days after vaccination. Receptors originate from a man aged 50 or older who received an inactivated influenza vaccine. The CDR3 runs from the conserved cysteine through the conserved F or W. Fields, in order: V gene, clone size, J gene, D gene, CDR3 DNA, CDR3 protein. A D gene is named only where the DNA matches it firmly. Some rows mark clone size as missing; the rest say once, few, many or name a class of expanded clone.

V: TRBV15; size: few; J: TRBJ2-2; D: -; DNA: TGTGCCACCAGCAGAGATCGGGGGAGCTTCACCGGGGAGCTGTTTTTT; CDR3: CATSRDRGSFTGELFF
V: TRBV29-1; size: -; J: TRBJ2-1; D: TRBD2; DNA: TGCAGCGCCCCCAGGCGGGGGACTTCTAACAATGAGCAGTTCTTC; CDR3: CSAPRRGTSNNEQFF
V: TRBV4-1; size: -; J: TRBJ2-6; D: TRBD2; DNA: TGCGCCAGCAGCCAAGTCGGAAGCGGGGGGCGCCTTCGCTCTGGGGCCAACGTCCTGACTTTC; CDR3: CASSQVGSGGRLRSGANVLTF
V: TRBV7-9; size: -; J: TRBJ2-4; D: -; DNA: TGTGCCAGCAGCGGAAGCCCGGAAAACATTCAGTACTTC; CDR3: CASSGSPENIQYF
V: TRBV6-1; size: -; J: TRBJ2-1; D: -; DNA: TGTGCCAGCAGAGCACCCAGGGGATTTGAGCAGTTCTTC; CDR3: CASRAPRGFEQFF
V: TRBV5-5; size: few; J: TRBJ2-7; D: TRBD2; DNA: TGTGCCAGCAGCTTAGGGCCTAGCGGGATCCGCTACGAGCAGTACTTC; CDR3: CASSLGPSGIRYEQYF
V: TRBV9; size: -; J: TRBJ2-7; D: TRBD2; DNA: TGTGCCAGCAGCGGCACTAGCGGGCATACCTACGAGCAGTACTTC; CDR3: CASSGTSGHTYEQYF
V: TRBV24-1; size: many; J: TRBJ2-1; D: TRBD1; DNA: TGTGCCACCAGTGACGCACAGGGGGCTTGGGGCAATGAGCAGTTCTTC; CDR3: CATSDAQGAWGNEQFF
V: TRBV4-3; size: few; J: TRBJ1-4; D: -; DNA: TGCGCCAGCAGCCAGACCCCGGGACACAGAAATGAAAAACTGTTTTTT; CDR3: CASSQTPGHRNEKLFF
V: TRBV4-2; size: few; J: TRBJ2-3; D: -; DNA: TGTGCCAGCAGCCAAGACGCGGGTGCGACAGATACGCAGTATTTT; CDR3: CASSQDAGATDTQYF
V: TRBV6-2/TRBV6-3; size: -; J: TRBJ2-7; D: TRBD2; DNA: TGTGCCAGCAGTTACCAGCGGGGGCTAACCTACGAGCAGTACTTC; CDR3: CASSYQRGLTYEQYF
V: TRBV7-9; size: -; J: TRBJ1-2; D: -; DNA: TGTGCCAGCAGCTCCAACAATAACTATGGCTACACCTTC; CDR3: CASSSNNNYGYTF
V: TRBV7-3; size: -; J: TRBJ2-3; D: -; DNA: TGTGCCAGCAGCCCTGGGACCAGCACAAATACGCAGTATTTT; CDR3: CASSPGTSTNTQYF
V: TRBV6-2/TRBV6-3; size: few; J: TRBJ2-1; D: -; DNA: TGTGCCAGCGGATATAGCGAGTTGAAGCAGTTCTTC; CDR3: CASGYSELKQFF
V: TRBV21-1; size: -; J: TRBJ2-5; D: -; DNA: TGTGCCAGCAGCAAGGCAGGGAAAGAGACCCAGTACTTC; CDR3: CASSKAGKETQYF
V: TRBV11-2; size: -; J: TRBJ2-7; D: TRBD2; DNA: TGTGCCAGCAGCTTAGCTCTGGGACTAGCGGAGTATGAGCAGTACTTC; CDR3: CASSLALGLAEYEQYF
V: TRBV5-1; size: -; J: TRBJ1-1; D: TRBD1; DNA: TGCGCCAGCAGCTTGGCGGCAGGGGGTACTGAAGCTTTCTTT; CDR3: CASSLAAGGTEAFF
V: TRBV10-3; size: few; J: TRBJ2-7; D: TRBD2; DNA: TGTGCCATCAGCACGGGGTTAGCGGGAGTGCATTTCGAGCAGTACTTC; CDR3: CAISTGLAGVHFEQYF
V: TRBV20-1; size: few; J: TRBJ2-5; D: TRBD2; DNA: TGCAGTGCTCCTAGCGGGAGGGATCCTAGGGAGACCCAGTACTTC; CDR3: CSAPSGRDPRETQYF